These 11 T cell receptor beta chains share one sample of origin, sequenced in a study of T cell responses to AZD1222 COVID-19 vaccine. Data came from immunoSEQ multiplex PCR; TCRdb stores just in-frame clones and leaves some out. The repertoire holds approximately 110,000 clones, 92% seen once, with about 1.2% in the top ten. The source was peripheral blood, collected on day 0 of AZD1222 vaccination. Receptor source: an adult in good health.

CDR3 protein: CSVVGLFANEQYF. CDR3 bases: TGCAGCGTTGTGGGACTATTTGCTAACGAGCAGTACTTC. The rearrangement joins TRBV29-1 to TRBJ2-7; 7 positions match TRBD2. CDR1 is SQVTM, CDR2 ANQGSEA, per germline. This CDR3 has 13 residues. With 4 bases clipped from V and 5 bases from J, the junction kept 8 bases outside the gene matches.

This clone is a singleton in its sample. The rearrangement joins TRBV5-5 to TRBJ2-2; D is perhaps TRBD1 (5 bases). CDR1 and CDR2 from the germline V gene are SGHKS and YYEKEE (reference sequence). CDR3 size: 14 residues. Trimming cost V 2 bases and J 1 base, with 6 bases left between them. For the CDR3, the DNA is TGTGCCAGCAGCTTAGGGGTGAACACCGGGGAGCTGTTTTTT. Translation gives CASSLGVNTGELFF.

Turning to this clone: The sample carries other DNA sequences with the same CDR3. The CDR3 is CASSVGGDTDTQYF. The CDR3 nucleotides read TGTGCCAGCAGCGTCGGCGGGGACACAGATACGCAGTATTTT. The rearrangement links TRBV9 to TRBJ2-3; TRBD2 is a possible D gene (6 bases). V lost 2 bases, J lost 2 bases, and 9 bases lay in between. CDR3 length: 14 residues. CDR1 SGDLS and CDR2 YYNGEE come from the germline V gene. Using reference TRBV9 and TRBJ2-3 for the parts outside the CDR3, the full variable domain is DSGVTQTPKHLITATGQRVTLRCSPRSGDLSVYWYQQSLDQGLQFLIQYYNGEERAKGNILERFSAQQFPDLHSELNLSSLELGDSALYFCASSVGGDTDTQYFGPGTRLTVL.

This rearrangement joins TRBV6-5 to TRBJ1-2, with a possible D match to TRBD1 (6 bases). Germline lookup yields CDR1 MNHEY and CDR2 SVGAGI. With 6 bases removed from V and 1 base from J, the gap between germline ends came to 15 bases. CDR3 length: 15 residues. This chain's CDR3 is CASRTGGALNYGYTF. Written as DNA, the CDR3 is TGTGCCAGCAGGACTGGGGGGGCCCTTAACTATGGCTACACCTTC.

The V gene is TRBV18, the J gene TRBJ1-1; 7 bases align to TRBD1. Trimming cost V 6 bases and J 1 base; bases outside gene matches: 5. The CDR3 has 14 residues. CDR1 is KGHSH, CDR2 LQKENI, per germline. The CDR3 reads CASSLNRGNTEAFF. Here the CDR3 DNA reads TGTGCCAGCTCCCTGAACAGGGGGAACACTGAAGCTTTCTTT.

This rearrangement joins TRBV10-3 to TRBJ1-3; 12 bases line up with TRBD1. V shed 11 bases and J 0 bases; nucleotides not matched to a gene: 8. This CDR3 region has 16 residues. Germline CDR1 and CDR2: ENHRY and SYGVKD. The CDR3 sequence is CAAGTGGKSSGNTIYF. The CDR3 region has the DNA TGTGCCGCGGGGACAGGGGGCAAATCCTCTGGAAACACCATATATTTT.

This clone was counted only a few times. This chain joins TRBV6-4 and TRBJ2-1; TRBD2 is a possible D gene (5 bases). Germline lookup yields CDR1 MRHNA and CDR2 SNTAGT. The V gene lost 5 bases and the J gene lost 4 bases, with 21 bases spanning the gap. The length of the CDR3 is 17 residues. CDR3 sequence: CASSTFEGGRGYNEQFF. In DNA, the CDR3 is TGTGCCAGCAGTACCTTCGAGGGTGGGAGAGGTTACAATGAGCAGTTCTTC.

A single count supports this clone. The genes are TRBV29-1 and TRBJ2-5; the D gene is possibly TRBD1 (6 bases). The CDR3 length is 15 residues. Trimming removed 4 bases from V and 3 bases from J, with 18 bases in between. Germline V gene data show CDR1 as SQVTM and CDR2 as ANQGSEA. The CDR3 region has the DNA TGCAGCGTTGGAGACAGGCTTAGTGGCAAAGAGACCCAGTACTTC. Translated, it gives CSVGDRLSGKETQYF.

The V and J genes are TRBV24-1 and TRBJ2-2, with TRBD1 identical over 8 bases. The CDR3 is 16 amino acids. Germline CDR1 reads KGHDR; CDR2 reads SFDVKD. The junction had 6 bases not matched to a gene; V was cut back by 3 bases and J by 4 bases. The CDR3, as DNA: TGTGCCACCAGTGATCGGACAGGGCGAGGCACCGGGGAGCTGTTTTTT. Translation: CATSDRTGRGTGELFF.

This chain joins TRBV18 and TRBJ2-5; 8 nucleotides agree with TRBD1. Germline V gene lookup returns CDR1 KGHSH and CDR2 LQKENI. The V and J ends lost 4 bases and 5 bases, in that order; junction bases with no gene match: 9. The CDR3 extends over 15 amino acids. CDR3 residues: CASSLLQGEVETQYF. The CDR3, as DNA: TGTGCCAGCTCACTCCTACAGGGGGAGGTTGAGACCCAGTACTTC. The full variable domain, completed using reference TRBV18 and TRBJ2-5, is NAGVMQNPRHLVRRRGQEARLRCSPMKGHSHVYWYRQLPEEGLKFMVYLQKENIIDESGMPKERFSAEFPKEGPSILRIQQVVRGDSAAYFCASSLLQGEVETQYFGPGTRLLVL.

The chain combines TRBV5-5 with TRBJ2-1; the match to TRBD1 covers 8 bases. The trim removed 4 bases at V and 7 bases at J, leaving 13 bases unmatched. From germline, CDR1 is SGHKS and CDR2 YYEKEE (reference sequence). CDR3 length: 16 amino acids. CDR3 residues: CASSQGVGTGNNEQFF. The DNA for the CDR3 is TGTGCCAGCAGCCAGGGCGTCGGGACAGGAAATAATGAGCAGTTCTTC.